The 7 T cell receptor beta chains given below trace back to one sample, sequenced in a study of blood T cell repertoires in COVID-19. Assay used: immunoSEQ multiplex PCR; TCRdb lists only in-frame clones, some missing. The profile shows some 130,000 clones, almost 85% of them singletons. The sample consisted of peripheral blood. The receptor source for this set is a human donor in a cohort sampled during active COVID-19.

The rearrangement uses TRBV11-2 and TRBJ2-1; 10 nucleotides match TRBD2. The germline V gene encodes CDR1 SGHAT and CDR2 FQNNGV. This CDR3 contains 16 residues. V lost 3 bases, J lost 2 bases, and 4 bases stayed unmatched. CDR3 nucleotide sequence: TGTGCCAGCAGCTTGCCGGGGACTAGCGCCTACAATGAGCAGTTCTTC. The encoded protein is CASSLPGTSAYNEQFF.

The chain is built from TRBV25-1 and TRBJ2-7; TRBD1 is a possible D gene (5 bases). Germline loops: CDR1 MGHDK, CDR2 SYGVNS. The V end was cut by 2 bases, the J end by 4 bases, with 6 bases between. The CDR3 covers 12 residues. The CDR3 bases are TGTGCCAGCAGTGAACCAGGGTACGAGCAGTACTTC. Translating gives CASSEPGYEQYF.

The chain has TRBV5-4 and TRBJ2-1; tentatively, D is TRBD1 (5 bases). Trimming shortened V by 5 bases and J by 5 bases, and 11 bases separated the two germline ends. Germline lookup yields CDR1 SGHNT and CDR2 YYREEE (reference sequence). CDR3 length equals 13 residues. For the CDR3, the DNA is TGTGCCAGCAGTTACGACAGAGACAATGAGCAGTTCTTC. Encoded protein: CASSYDRDNEQFF.

V gene TRBV7-8 combines with J gene TRBJ2-7; 11 bases map to TRBD2. The V segment lost 3 bases and the J segment 4 bases; nucleotides outside the gene matches: 11. CDR3 length equals 17 residues. Germline V CDR1 and CDR2: SGHVS, FQNEAQ. The CDR3 coding sequence is TGTGCCAGCAGCTTGACTAGCGGGGCGGGCTCGGCTTACGAGCAGTACTTC. Its translation: CASSLTSGAGSAYEQYF.

V gene TRBV2 combines with J gene TRBJ2-4, with 9 bases fitting TRBD1. In germline, CDR1 is SNHLY, CDR2 FYNNEI. V was clipped by 8 bases and J by 8 bases; unmatched bases: 4. The CDR3 has 12 amino acids. DNA of the CDR3: TGTGCCAGCCAGACAGGGGGGGACATTCAGTACTTC. Translation gives CASQTGGDIQYF.

This chain uses TRBV10-3 with TRBJ2-7, with 10 bases aligning to TRBD2. The V gene's germline CDR1 is ENHRY and CDR2 SYGVKD. V shed 10 bases, J shed 3 bases, and the junction held 9 bases outside the gene matches. The CDR3 loop spans 14 amino acids. The CDR3 protein is CATGGIAGGYEQYF. The CDR3 DNA is TGTGCCACAGGCGGGATAGCGGGGGGCTACGAGCAGTACTTC.

The rearrangement uses TRBV4-1 and TRBJ1-6; 7 positions match TRBD1. The CDR3 is 15 amino acids. V trimming: 4 bases; J trimming: 8 bases; junction bases outside the gene matches: 8. Germline V gives CDR1 MGHRA, CDR2 YSYEKL. The CDR3 DNA is TGCGCCAGCAGCCGACAGGGTTCGGCCGATTCACCCCTCCACTTT. Encoded protein: CASSRQGSADSPLHF.